This is a list of T cell receptor beta chains from one sample in a study of identical twins. TCRdb called the 5' RACE reads again in MiXCR, with one record for every CDR3 protein. The data show approximately 590,000 distinct CDR3 sequences, with 9.6% seen just once and roughly 3% held by the top ten. These data were likewise used in another study, on yellow fever vaccine responses in identical twins.

Sequencing used PBMCs. Receptor source: a woman aged 18-29 years in good health. Both conserved end residues are part of each CDR3. The D gene is left open where the match is weak. Size tells how often a clone was seen (once, few, many) or the class of an expanded clone, and some rows leave it out.

D gene: .; clone size: many; V gene: TRBV3-1; J gene: TRBJ2-3; CDR3 DNA: TGTGCCAGCAGCTCCGGGGCGGATACGCAGTATTTT; CDR3 protein: CASSSGADTQYF
D gene: .; clone size: many; V gene: TRBV29-1; J gene: TRBJ2-1; CDR3 DNA: TGCAGCGTTGAATTCGGGTCGAGGGCAGGTGAGCAGTTCTTC; CDR3 protein: CSVEFGSRAGEQFF
D gene: .; clone size: many; V gene: TRBV28; J gene: TRBJ1-2; CDR3 DNA: TGTGCCACCAATCTCGTGGGGCAAGATGGCTACACCTTC; CDR3 protein: CATNLVGQDGYTF
D gene: .; clone size: few; V gene: TRBV3-1; J gene: TRBJ1-5; CDR3 DNA: TGTGCCAGCAGCAACCGGGCGAGTAAACGCAATCAGCCCCAGCATTTT; CDR3 protein: CASSNRASKRNQPQHF
D gene: TRBD2; clone size: few; V gene: TRBV25-1; J gene: TRBJ2-7; CDR3 DNA: TGTGCCAGCAACCCTACTAGCGGGAGTTCCTACGAGCAGTACTTC; CDR3 protein: CASNPTSGSSYEQYF
D gene: TRBD1; clone size: .; V gene: TRBV5-4; J gene: TRBJ2-4; CDR3 DNA: TGTGCCAGCAGCGATTCGACAGGGTGGTCCAAAAACATTCAGTACTTC; CDR3 protein: CASSDSTGWSKNIQYF
D gene: .; clone size: .; V gene: TRBV11-2; J gene: TRBJ2-1; CDR3 DNA: TGTGCCAGCAGCTTAGGGGCAACCTACAATACGTACAATGAGCAGTTCTTC; CDR3 protein: CASSLGATYNTYNEQFF
D gene: TRBD1; clone size: many; V gene: TRBV12-3/TRBV12-4; J gene: TRBJ2-7; CDR3 DNA: TGTGCCAGCACCGACACAGGGGCTCTTGGAACCTACGAGCAGTACTTC; CDR3 protein: CASTDTGALGTYEQYF
D gene: .; clone size: many; V gene: TRBV12-3/TRBV12-4; J gene: TRBJ1-6; CDR3 DNA: TGTGCCAGCAGTCTCCGACGGTCTAATTCACCCCTCCACTTT; CDR3 protein: CASSLRRSNSPLHF
D gene: .; clone size: .; V gene: TRBV7-9; J gene: TRBJ2-3; CDR3 DNA: TGTGCCAGCAGCTCGCGGGACCGAAGCACAGATACGCAGTATTTT; CDR3 protein: CASSSRDRSTDTQYF
D gene: .; clone size: many; V gene: TRBV3-1; J gene: TRBJ2-3; CDR3 DNA: TGTGCCAGCAGCCAAGAGACAGCCTTTCGGGGAGATACGCAGTATTTT; CDR3 protein: CASSQETAFRGDTQYF
D gene: TRBD1; clone size: few; V gene: TRBV2; J gene: TRBJ2-3; CDR3 DNA: TGTGCCAGCAGCCAAGTCCAGGGGGCGCAAGATACGCAGTATTTT; CDR3 protein: CASSQVQGAQDTQYF
D gene: .; clone size: few; V gene: TRBV30; J gene: TRBJ2-1; CDR3 DNA: TGTGCCTGGAGTGGTGCTCTTAATGAGCAGTTCTTC; CDR3 protein: CAWSGALNEQFF
D gene: .; clone size: few; V gene: TRBV10-3; J gene: TRBJ2-3; CDR3 DNA: TGTGCCATCAGTGAGCCCGTCGTAGATACGCAGTATTTT; CDR3 protein: CAISEPVVDTQYF
D gene: .; clone size: few; V gene: TRBV18; J gene: TRBJ1-6; CDR3 DNA: TGTGCCAGCTCACCACCGTCCGGGTTTAGCTCCTATAATTCACCCCTCCACTTT; CDR3 protein: CASSPPSGFSSYNSPLHF
D gene: TRBD1; clone size: many; V gene: TRBV25-1; J gene: TRBJ2-7; CDR3 DNA: TGTGCCAGCAGCGCCGGGACAGGGGTCTACGAGCAGTACTTC; CDR3 protein: CASSAGTGVYEQYF
D gene: TRBD2; clone size: few; V gene: TRBV12-3/TRBV12-4; J gene: TRBJ2-3; CDR3 DNA: TGTGCCAGCATCCCGGGAGGTAGGGCAGGAGCACTCACAGATACGCAGTATTTT; CDR3 protein: CASIPGGRAGALTDTQYF
D gene: TRBD1; clone size: few; V gene: TRBV6-5; J gene: TRBJ2-3; CDR3 DNA: TGTGCCAGCAGTTACCCTCGAGGGGACAGGGCCGAGGATACGCAGTATTTT; CDR3 protein: CASSYPRGDRAEDTQYF
D gene: .; clone size: .; V gene: TRBV5-1; J gene: TRBJ1-1; CDR3 DNA: TGCGCCAGCAGCTTGCCAGCTACGAACACTGAAGCTTTCTTT; CDR3 protein: CASSLPATNTEAFF
D gene: TRBD2; clone size: few; V gene: TRBV4-3; J gene: TRBJ2-1; CDR3 DNA: TGCGCCAGCAGCCAAGAAGTAGCGGGAGGTTCCTTTGAGCAGTTCTTC; CDR3 protein: CASSQEVAGGSFEQFF
D gene: .; clone size: .; V gene: TRBV20-1; J gene: TRBJ1-2; CDR3 DNA: TGCAGTGCTAGAGCCCCAGACAGGCCATCTAACTATGGCTACACCTTC; CDR3 protein: CSARAPDRPSNYGYTF
D gene: TRBD2; clone size: .; V gene: TRBV6-5; J gene: TRBJ2-5; CDR3 DNA: TGTGCCAGCAGTTCGACTAGCGGGAAAGGAAGAGAGACCCAGTACTTC; CDR3 protein: CASSSTSGKGRETQYF
D gene: .; clone size: few; V gene: TRBV7-2; J gene: TRBJ1-2; CDR3 DNA: TGTGCCAGCAGCCCCCGGGTGCATGGCTACACCTTC; CDR3 protein: CASSPRVHGYTF
D gene: .; clone size: few; V gene: TRBV19; J gene: TRBJ2-1; CDR3 DNA: TGTGCCAGTAGTACACTAGAGGCCAATGAGCAGTTCTTC; CDR3 protein: CASSTLEANEQFF
D gene: .; clone size: few; V gene: TRBV24-1; J gene: TRBJ2-1; CDR3 DNA: TGTGCCACCAGTGATTTTTCCGGACCCCGCGACAATGAGCAGTTCTTC; CDR3 protein: CATSDFSGPRDNEQFF
D gene: .; clone size: many; V gene: TRBV6-5; J gene: TRBJ2-1; CDR3 DNA: TGTGCCAGCAGTTACCGTCGCGAAGCCCCCTACAATGAGCAGTTCTTC; CDR3 protein: CASSYRREAPYNEQFF
D gene: .; clone size: .; V gene: TRBV3-1; J gene: TRBJ1-2; CDR3 DNA: TGTGCCAGCAGCCAAGTTCCGGGGGCCCTCTATGGCTACACCTTC; CDR3 protein: CASSQVPGALYGYTF
D gene: .; clone size: .; V gene: TRBV20-1; J gene: TRBJ1-4; CDR3 DNA: TGCAGTGCTTCCCGTTGGGGAGGCGATGGAAAACTGTTTTTT; CDR3 protein: CSASRWGGDGKLFF
D gene: .; clone size: few; V gene: TRBV27; J gene: TRBJ2-7; CDR3 DNA: TGTGCCAGCAGTAGACAGGTAATCTACGAGCAGTACTTC; CDR3 protein: CASSRQVIYEQYF
D gene: .; clone size: .; V gene: TRBV6-5; J gene: TRBJ2-1; CDR3 DNA: TGTGCCAGCAGTTACTCCCCTAGCGATTGGACCTCGGATGAGCAGTTCTTC; CDR3 protein: CASSYSPSDWTSDEQFF
D gene: TRBD1; clone size: .; V gene: TRBV15; J gene: TRBJ2-7; CDR3 DNA: TGTGCCACCAGCAGCCCTCCCCCCTTTCGGACAGGGGTGACCTACGAGCAGTACTTC; CDR3 protein: CATSSPPPFRTGVTYEQYF
D gene: .; clone size: .; V gene: TRBV3-1; J gene: TRBJ2-7; CDR3 DNA: TGTGCCAGCAGCCATGGGGTCTACGTGCAGTACTTC; CDR3 protein: CASSHGVYVQYF
D gene: TRBD1; clone size: few; V gene: TRBV9; J gene: TRBJ2-1; CDR3 DNA: TGTGCCAGCAGCCCACGTCCCGGGACAGGGAATGAGCAGTTCTTC; CDR3 protein: CASSPRPGTGNEQFF
D gene: TRBD1; clone size: many; V gene: TRBV7-9; J gene: TRBJ1-3; CDR3 DNA: TGTGCCAGCAGCCCCCCGGGACAGATCTCTGGAAACACCATATATTTT; CDR3 protein: CASSPPGQISGNTIYF
D gene: .; clone size: few; V gene: TRBV18; J gene: TRBJ2-2; CDR3 DNA: TGTGCCAGCTCACCACTTGATGCCAGGGCCCAGAACACCGGGGAGCTGTTTTTT; CDR3 protein: CASSPLDARAQNTGELFF
D gene: TRBD1; clone size: .; V gene: TRBV20-1; J gene: TRBJ2-1; CDR3 DNA: TGCAGTGCTAGAGACCGGGACAGGCAGAGGGATGAGCAGTTCTTC; CDR3 protein: CSARDRDRQRDEQFF
D gene: .; clone size: many; V gene: TRBV7-8; J gene: TRBJ2-1; CDR3 DNA: TGTGCCAGCAGCTTAGGTTTAGCCCCTTCCTACAATGAGCAGTTCTTC; CDR3 protein: CASSLGLAPSYNEQFF
D gene: .; clone size: .; V gene: TRBV7-2; J gene: TRBJ2-7; CDR3 DNA: TGTGCCAGCAGCTTAGAACCGGGTCTTTCCTACGAGCAGTACTTC; CDR3 protein: CASSLEPGLSYEQYF
D gene: TRBD2; clone size: .; V gene: TRBV11-2; J gene: TRBJ2-3; CDR3 DNA: TGTGCCAGCAGCCCCGCCCCGGGGGGACGGAGCACAGATACGCAGTATTTT; CDR3 protein: CASSPAPGGRSTDTQYF
D gene: TRBD1; clone size: few; V gene: TRBV12-3/TRBV12-4; J gene: TRBJ1-5; CDR3 DNA: TGTGCCAGCAGTTCGGGACAGCCCACCCAGCCCCAGCATTTT; CDR3 protein: CASSSGQPTQPQHF
D gene: TRBD1; clone size: .; V gene: TRBV29-1; J gene: TRBJ2-7; CDR3 DNA: TGCAGCTTTGCTCGGGACAGGATCTACGAGCAGTACTTC; CDR3 protein: CSFARDRIYEQYF
D gene: TRBD2; clone size: few; V gene: TRBV20-1; J gene: TRBJ2-3; CDR3 DNA: TGCAGTGCTAGGTGGCGGGGGGGCGCAGATACGCAGTATTTT; CDR3 protein: CSARWRGGADTQYF
D gene: .; clone size: many; V gene: TRBV6-2/TRBV6-3; J gene: TRBJ1-3; CDR3 DNA: TGTGCCAGCAGAGAAGTTGGCTCTGGAAACACCATATATTTT; CDR3 protein: CASREVGSGNTIYF
D gene: TRBD2; clone size: .; V gene: TRBV20-1; J gene: TRBJ2-1; CDR3 DNA: TGCAGTGCTAGGTCAAGCGGGAGGGCCCACAATGAGCAGTTCTTC; CDR3 protein: CSARSSGRAHNEQFF
D gene: TRBD2; clone size: .; V gene: TRBV20-1; J gene: TRBJ2-7; CDR3 DNA: TGCAGTGCGCCCCTCCCTCCTAGCGGGATCGGCCACGAGCAGTACTTC; CDR3 protein: CSAPLPPSGIGHEQYF
D gene: .; clone size: many; V gene: TRBV20-1; J gene: TRBJ2-2; CDR3 DNA: TGCCCACCAAAGCGGGGAACGGGACAGGAGACAAGCGGGGAGCTGTTTTTT; CDR3 protein: CPPKRGTGQETSGELFF
D gene: .; clone size: many; V gene: TRBV12-3/TRBV12-4; J gene: TRBJ2-7; CDR3 DNA: TGTGCCAGCAGGCCGGGACGGCAGAACTACGAGCAGTACTTC; CDR3 protein: CASRPGRQNYEQYF
D gene: .; clone size: few; V gene: TRBV15; J gene: TRBJ2-7; CDR3 DNA: TGTGCCACCAGCAGAGATCCGTCAGGGGTCTACGAGCAGTACTTC; CDR3 protein: CATSRDPSGVYEQYF
D gene: .; clone size: once; V gene: TRBV20-1; J gene: TRBJ2-5; CDR3 DNA: TGCAGTGCTGATTCTGCGGAGACCCAGTACTTC; CDR3 protein: CSADSAETQYF
D gene: TRBD2; clone size: .; V gene: TRBV6-1; J gene: TRBJ2-2; CDR3 DNA: TGTGCCAGCTTCGGGGGAGGGCCGACAAGGACCGGGGAGCTGTTTTTT; CDR3 protein: CASFGGGPTRTGELFF
D gene: .; clone size: .; V gene: TRBV6-6; J gene: TRBJ1-1; CDR3 DNA: TGTGCCAGCAGCCCCGGGACGGTGGCGCTGCCCTTT; CDR3 protein: CASSPGTVALPF
D gene: TRBD2; clone size: .; V gene: TRBV4-3; J gene: TRBJ2-1; CDR3 DNA: TGCGCCAGCAGCCAAGCGCGGAGGTGGCGGGAGGGTTTCAATGAGCAGTTCTTC; CDR3 protein: CASSQARRWREGFNEQFF
D gene: .; clone size: .; V gene: TRBV5-6; J gene: TRBJ2-1; CDR3 DNA: TGTGCCAGCAGCGGGGCCGGGGCGCAGTTCTTC; CDR3 protein: CASSGAGAQFF
D gene: .; clone size: .; V gene: TRBV28; J gene: TRBJ2-7; CDR3 DNA: TGTGCCAGCAGCACCCCTGGACAGAAGTTCAGCTACGAGCAGTACTTC; CDR3 protein: CASSTPGQKFSYEQYF
D gene: TRBD1; clone size: .; V gene: TRBV5-1; J gene: TRBJ2-7; CDR3 DNA: TGCGCCAGCAGCCCCGGCCTCGATGGGACAGCTGTTGAGCAGTACTTC; CDR3 protein: CASSPGLDGTAVEQYF
D gene: TRBD1; clone size: many; V gene: TRBV6-5; J gene: TRBJ1-6; CDR3 DNA: TGTGCCAGCAGTTACCCGACAGGGAAGGATTCACCCCTCCACTTT; CDR3 protein: CASSYPTGKDSPLHF
D gene: .; clone size: few; V gene: TRBV6-1; J gene: TRBJ2-5; CDR3 DNA: TGTGCCAGCAGTCCCCAAATGGGGGGCGGAGAGACCCAGTACTTC; CDR3 protein: CASSPQMGGGETQYF
D gene: .; clone size: many; V gene: TRBV10-3; J gene: TRBJ2-2; CDR3 DNA: TGTGCCATCAGCTCTGACAGGTCGAACACCGGGGAGCTGTTTTTT; CDR3 protein: CAISSDRSNTGELFF
D gene: .; clone size: .; V gene: TRBV4-2; J gene: TRBJ1-1; CDR3 DNA: TGTGCCAGCAGCCAAGAGAGATTCCCCACTGAAGCTTTCTTT; CDR3 protein: CASSQERFPTEAFF